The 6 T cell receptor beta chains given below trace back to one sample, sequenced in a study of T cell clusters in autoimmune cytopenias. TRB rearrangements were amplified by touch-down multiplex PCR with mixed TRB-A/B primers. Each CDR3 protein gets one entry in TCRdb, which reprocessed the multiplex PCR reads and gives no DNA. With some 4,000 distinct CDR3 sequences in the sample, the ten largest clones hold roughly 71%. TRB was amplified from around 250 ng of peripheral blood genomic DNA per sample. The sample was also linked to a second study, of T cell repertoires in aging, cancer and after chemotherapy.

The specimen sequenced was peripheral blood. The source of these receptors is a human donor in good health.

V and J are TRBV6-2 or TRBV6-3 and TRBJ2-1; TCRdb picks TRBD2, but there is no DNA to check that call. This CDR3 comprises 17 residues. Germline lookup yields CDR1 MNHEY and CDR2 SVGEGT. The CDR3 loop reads CASSQIGRLAGGDEQFF.

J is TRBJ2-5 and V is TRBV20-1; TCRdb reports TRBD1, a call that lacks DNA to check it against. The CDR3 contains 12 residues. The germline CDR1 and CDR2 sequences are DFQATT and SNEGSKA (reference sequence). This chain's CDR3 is CSARGGQETQYF.

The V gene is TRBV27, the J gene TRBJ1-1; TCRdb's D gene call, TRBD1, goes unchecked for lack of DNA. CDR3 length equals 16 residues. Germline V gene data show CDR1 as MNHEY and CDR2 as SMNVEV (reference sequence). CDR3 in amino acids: CASSRSTGVGNTEAFF.

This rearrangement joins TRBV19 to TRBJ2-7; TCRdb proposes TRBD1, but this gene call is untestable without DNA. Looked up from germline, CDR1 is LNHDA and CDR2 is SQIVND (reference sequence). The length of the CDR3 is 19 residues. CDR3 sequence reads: CASSTGSPSSGRGSYEQYF.

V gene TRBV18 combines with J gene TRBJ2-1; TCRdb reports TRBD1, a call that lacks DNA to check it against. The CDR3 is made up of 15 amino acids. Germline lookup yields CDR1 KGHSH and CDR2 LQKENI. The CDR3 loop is CASSPGREPTQRQFF.

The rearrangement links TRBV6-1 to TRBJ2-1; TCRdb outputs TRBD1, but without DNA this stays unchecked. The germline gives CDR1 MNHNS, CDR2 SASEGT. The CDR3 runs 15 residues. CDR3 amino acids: CASSELWGRVNEQFF.